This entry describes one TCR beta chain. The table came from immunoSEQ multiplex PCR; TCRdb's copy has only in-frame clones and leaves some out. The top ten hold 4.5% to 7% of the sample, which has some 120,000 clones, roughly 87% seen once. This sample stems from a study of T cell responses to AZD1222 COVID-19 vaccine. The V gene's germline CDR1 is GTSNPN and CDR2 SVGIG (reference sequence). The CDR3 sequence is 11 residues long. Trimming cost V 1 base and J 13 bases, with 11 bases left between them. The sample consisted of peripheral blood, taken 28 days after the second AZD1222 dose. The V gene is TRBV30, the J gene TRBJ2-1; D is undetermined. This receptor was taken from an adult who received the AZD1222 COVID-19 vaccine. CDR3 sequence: CAWSGLVTQFF. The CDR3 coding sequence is TGTGCCTGGAGTGGTCTAGTGACCCAGTTCTTC.